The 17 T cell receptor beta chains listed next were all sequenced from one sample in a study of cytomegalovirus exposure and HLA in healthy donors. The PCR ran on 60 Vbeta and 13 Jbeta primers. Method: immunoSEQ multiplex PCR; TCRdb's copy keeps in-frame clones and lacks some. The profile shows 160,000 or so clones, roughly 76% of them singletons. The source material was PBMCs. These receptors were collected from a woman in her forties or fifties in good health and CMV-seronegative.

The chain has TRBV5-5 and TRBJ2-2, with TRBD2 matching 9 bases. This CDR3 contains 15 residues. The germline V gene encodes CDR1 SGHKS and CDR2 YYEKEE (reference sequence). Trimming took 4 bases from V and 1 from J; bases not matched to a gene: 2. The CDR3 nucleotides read TGTGCCAGCAGCGGGACTAGCTGGAACACCGGGGAGCTGTTTTTT. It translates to CASSGTSWNTGELFF.

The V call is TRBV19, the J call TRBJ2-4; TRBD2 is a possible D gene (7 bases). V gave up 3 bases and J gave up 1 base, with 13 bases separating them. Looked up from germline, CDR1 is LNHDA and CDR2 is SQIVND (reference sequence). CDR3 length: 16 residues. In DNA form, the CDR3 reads TGTGCCAGTAGTATTGGGGGGGCTGGTGCCAAAAACATTCAGTACTTC. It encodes CASSIGGAGAKNIQYF.

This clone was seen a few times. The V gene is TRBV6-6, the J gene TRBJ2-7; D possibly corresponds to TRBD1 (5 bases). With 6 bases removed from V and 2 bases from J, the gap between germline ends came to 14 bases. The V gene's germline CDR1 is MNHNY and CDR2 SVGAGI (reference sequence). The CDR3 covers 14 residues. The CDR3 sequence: CASSDDSDPYEQYF. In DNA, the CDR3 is TGTGCCAGCAGCGACGACAGCGATCCCTACGAGCAGTACTTC.

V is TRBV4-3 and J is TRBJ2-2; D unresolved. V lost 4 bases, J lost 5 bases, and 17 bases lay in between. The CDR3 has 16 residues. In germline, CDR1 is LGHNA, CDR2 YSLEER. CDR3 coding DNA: TGCGCCAGCAGCCGAAAGAACCCCGCGGAAACCGGGGAGCTGTTTTTT. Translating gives CASSRKNPAETGELFF.

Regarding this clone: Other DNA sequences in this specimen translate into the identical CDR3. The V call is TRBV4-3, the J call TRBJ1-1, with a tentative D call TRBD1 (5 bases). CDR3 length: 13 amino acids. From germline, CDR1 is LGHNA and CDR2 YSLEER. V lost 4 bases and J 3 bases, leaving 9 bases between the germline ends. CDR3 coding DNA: TGCGCCAGCAGCCCAGGGCGGTACACTGAAGCTTTCTTT. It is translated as CASSPGRYTEAFF.

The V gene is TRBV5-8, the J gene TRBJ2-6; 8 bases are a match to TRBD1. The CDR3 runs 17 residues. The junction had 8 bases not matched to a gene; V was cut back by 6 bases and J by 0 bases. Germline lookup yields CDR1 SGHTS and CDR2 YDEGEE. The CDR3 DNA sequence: TGTGCCAGCACGCTACGACAGGGGTCCTCTGGGGCCAACGTCCTGACTTTC. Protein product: CASTLRQGSSGANVLTF.

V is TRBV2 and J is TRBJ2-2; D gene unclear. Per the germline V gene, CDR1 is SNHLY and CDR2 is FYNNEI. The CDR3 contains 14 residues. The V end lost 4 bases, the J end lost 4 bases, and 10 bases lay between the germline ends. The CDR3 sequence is CASSAVTTTGELFF. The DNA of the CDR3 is TGTGCCAGCAGTGCCGTCACAACCACCGGGGAGCTGTTTTTT.

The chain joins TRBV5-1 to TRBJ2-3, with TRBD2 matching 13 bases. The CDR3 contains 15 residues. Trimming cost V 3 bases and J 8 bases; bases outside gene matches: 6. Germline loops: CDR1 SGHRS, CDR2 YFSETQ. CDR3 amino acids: CASSSEGTSGTTQYF. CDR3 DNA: TGCGCCAGCAGCTCGGAGGGGACTAGCGGGACTACGCAGTATTTT. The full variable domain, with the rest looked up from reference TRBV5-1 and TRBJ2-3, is KAGVTQTPRYLIKTRGQQVTLSCSPISGHRSVSWYQQTPGQGLQFLFEYFSETQRNKGNFPGRFSGRQFSNSRSEMNVSTLELGDSALYLCASSSEGTSGTTQYFGPGTRLTVL.

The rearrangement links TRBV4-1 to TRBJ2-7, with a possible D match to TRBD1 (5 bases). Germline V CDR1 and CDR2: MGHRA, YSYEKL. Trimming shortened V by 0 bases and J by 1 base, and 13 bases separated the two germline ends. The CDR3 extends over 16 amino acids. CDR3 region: CASSQEAAGKSYEQYF. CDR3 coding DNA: TGCGCCAGCAGCCAAGAGGCAGCAGGGAAGTCCTACGAGCAGTACTTC.

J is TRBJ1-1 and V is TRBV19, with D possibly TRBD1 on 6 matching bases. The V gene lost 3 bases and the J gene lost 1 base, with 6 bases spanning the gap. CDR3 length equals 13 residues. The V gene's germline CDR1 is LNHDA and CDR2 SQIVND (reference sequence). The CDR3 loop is CASSMGANTEAFF. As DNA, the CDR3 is TGTGCCAGTAGTATGGGGGCGAACACTGAAGCTTTCTTT.

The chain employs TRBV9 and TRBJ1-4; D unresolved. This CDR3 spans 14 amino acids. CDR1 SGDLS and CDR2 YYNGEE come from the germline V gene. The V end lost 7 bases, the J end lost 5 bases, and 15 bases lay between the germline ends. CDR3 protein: CASAEGRRNEKLFF. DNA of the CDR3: TGTGCCAGCGCCGAAGGGAGGCGGAATGAAAAACTGTTTTTT.

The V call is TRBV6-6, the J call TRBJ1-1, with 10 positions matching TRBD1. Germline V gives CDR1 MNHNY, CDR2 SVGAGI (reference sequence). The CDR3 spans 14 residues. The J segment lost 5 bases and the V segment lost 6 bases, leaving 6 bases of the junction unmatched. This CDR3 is CASRAGQGRTEAFF. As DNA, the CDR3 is TGTGCCAGCAGGGCGGGACAGGGGAGGACTGAAGCTTTCTTT.

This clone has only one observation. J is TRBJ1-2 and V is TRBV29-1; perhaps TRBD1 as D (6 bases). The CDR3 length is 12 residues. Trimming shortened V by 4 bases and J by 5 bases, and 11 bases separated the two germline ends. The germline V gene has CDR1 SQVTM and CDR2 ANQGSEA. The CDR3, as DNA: TGCAGCGTTGGATGGCAGGGGTATGGCTACACCTTC. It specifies CSVGWQGYGYTF.

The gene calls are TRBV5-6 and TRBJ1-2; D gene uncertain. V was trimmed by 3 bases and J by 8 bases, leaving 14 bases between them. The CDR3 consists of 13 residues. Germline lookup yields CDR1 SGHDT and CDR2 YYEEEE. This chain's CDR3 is CASSSTGSRGYTF. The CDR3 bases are TGTGCCAGCAGCTCGACGGGTAGTAGAGGCTACACCTTC.

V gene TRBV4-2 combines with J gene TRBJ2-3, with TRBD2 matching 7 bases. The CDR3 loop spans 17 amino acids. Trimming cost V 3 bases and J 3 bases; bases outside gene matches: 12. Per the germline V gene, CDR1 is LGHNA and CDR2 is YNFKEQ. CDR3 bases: TGTGCCAGCAGCCACCGTTTCGCGGGAGAGATGACAGATACGCAGTATTTT. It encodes CASSHRFAGEMTDTQYF.

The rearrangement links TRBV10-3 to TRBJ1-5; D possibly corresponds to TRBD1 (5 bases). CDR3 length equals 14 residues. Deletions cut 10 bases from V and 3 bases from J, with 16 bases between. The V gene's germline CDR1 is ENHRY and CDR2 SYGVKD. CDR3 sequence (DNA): TGTGCCACCTCATCAGGGCACACCAATCAGCCCCAGCATTTT. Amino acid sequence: CATSSGHTNQPQHF.

The CDR3 DNA reads as TGTGCCAGCAGGGCAGCGGGATCCTACAATGAGCAGTTCTTC. Its translation is CASRAAGSYNEQFF. The chain joins TRBV6-1 to TRBJ2-1, with 7 nucleotides matching TRBD2. The V gene's germline CDR1 is MNHNS and CDR2 SASEGT. The V and J ends lost 6 bases and 1 base, in that order; junction bases with no gene match: 3. This CDR3 has 14 amino acids.